The clone carrying this T cell receptor (beta chain) was seen repeatedly, ten times or more. As yet, its antigen is unknown. The data were obtained in a study of breast tumors, draining lymph nodes, adjacent tissues. General observations from the study: Data only fit, rather than demonstrated, lymph node origin of most tumor T cells. Tumor TCR diversity was below lymph nodes but above nontumor tissue. Data fit most tumor T cells coming from lymph node, expanding in tumor.

Samples came from axillary lymph nodes draining the breast cancer. From germline, CDR1 is MNHEY and CDR2 SVGAGI. The length of the CDR3 is 11 residues. V shed 2 bases and J shed 7 bases, with 5 bases lying between them. One entry per CDR3 protein results from TCRdb running MiXCR on the multiplex PCR reads. The sample lists about 230,000 distinct CDR3 sequences; approximately 31% were seen once. This rearrangement joins TRBV6-5 to TRBJ1-2; D is unresolved. This clonotype originated in a female donor with breast cancer. Some clones in this sample may be carry-over from other donors' samples. The sequenced sample was axillary lymph node tissue. CDR3 in DNA: TGTGCCAGCAGTTACGGAGGTGGCTACACCTTC. It is translated as CASSYGGGYTF.